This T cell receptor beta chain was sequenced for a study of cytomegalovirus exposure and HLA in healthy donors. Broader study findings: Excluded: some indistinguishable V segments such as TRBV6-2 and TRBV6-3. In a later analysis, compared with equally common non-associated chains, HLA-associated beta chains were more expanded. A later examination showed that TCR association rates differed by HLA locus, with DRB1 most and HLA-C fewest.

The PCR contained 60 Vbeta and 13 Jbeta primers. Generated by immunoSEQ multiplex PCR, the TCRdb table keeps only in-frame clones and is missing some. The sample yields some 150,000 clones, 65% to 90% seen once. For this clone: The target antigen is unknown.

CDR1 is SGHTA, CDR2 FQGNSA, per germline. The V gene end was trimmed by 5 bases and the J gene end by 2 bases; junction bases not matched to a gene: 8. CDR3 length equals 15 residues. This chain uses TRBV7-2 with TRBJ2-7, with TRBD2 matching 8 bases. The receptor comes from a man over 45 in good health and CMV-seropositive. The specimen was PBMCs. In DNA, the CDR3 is TGTGCCAGCAGCCAGCAGGGACTAGTGCCCTACGAGCAGTACTTC. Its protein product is CASSQQGLVPYEQYF.